Each of the 23 T cell receptor beta chains below was sequenced from the same sample in a study of response to subunit inactivated influenza vaccine. One entry per CDR3 protein, called by TCRdb with MiXCR from the RT-PCR reads. The sample consists of about 570,000 distinct CDR3 sequences, about 11% of them appearing once. These same records also appear under a second study, on T cells expressing NK-cell markers. That source reports: TCR beta cDNA was made by 5'RACE template switching with UMIs.

The specimen was PBMCs from blood, collected on the day of vaccination. The origin of the receptors is a man aged 50-60 years who received an inactivated influenza vaccine.

This clonotype was observed a few times. This chain links TRBV9 with TRBJ1-1; D is undetermined. This CDR3 spans 14 amino acids. Germline CDR1 is SGDLS and CDR2 is YYNGEE. The ends were cut back, 4 bases at V and 4 bases at J, with 14 bases in the middle. The chain's CDR3 is CASSPEYGVTEAFF. The CDR3 DNA follows: TGTGCCAGCAGCCCAGAGTACGGGGTCACTGAAGCTTTCTTT.

This clonotype came up a few times. V usage is TRBV29-1 and J usage is TRBJ2-3; the match to TRBD1 covers 8 bases. Germline V lookup: CDR1 SQVTM, CDR2 ANQGSEA. The CDR3 has 12 amino acids. The trim removed 7 bases at V and 4 bases at J, leaving 4 bases unmatched. DNA for the CDR3: TGCAGCGGAGGACAGGGACCAGATACGCAGTATTTT. The encoded protein is CSGGQGPDTQYF.

The chain joins TRBV7-2 to TRBJ1-3; D is uncertain. Trimming stripped 1 base from V and 0 bases from J, with 7 bases between. Germline loops: CDR1 SGHTA, CDR2 FQGNSA. The length of the CDR3 is 15 residues. The CDR3 loop is CASSLGPTSGNTIYF. Written as DNA, the CDR3 is TGTGCCAGCAGCTTAGGGCCAACCTCTGGAAACACCATATATTTT.

Only a few counts were recorded for this clonotype. V usage is TRBV15 and J usage is TRBJ2-7, with unresolved D. Trimming removed 0 bases at V and 4 bases at J, with 10 bases between. Germline-derived CDR1 and CDR2 are LNHNV and YYDKDF (reference sequence). CDR3 length: 14 residues. CDR3 nucleotide sequence: TGTGCCACCAGCAGAGATTTACGGTCGTACGAGCAGTACTTC. Translated, it gives CATSRDLRSYEQYF.

There are many counts of this clonotype. The rearrangement links TRBV15 to TRBJ1-5; perhaps TRBD1 as D (5 bases). This CDR3 comprises 13 residues. Per germline, CDR1 LNHNV and CDR2 YYDKDF (reference sequence). The V gene lost 5 bases and the J gene lost 4 bases, with 9 bases spanning the gap. CDR3 nucleotides: TGTGCCACCAGCGGGGGGTCAAATCAGCCCCAGCATTTT. Its translation is CATSGGSNQPQHF.

The table lists this clonotype with a few counts. Its ends do not fully match the called genes, so a read error is possible. The gene calls are TRBV20-1 and TRBJ2-3, with D possibly being TRBD1 or TRBD2 (5 bases each). CDR3 size: 14 residues. Germline values: CDR1 DFQATT, CDR2 SNEGSKA (reference sequence). The CDR3 DNA reads as TGTTCGGGGACCAGCGTGGGAGGCACAGATACGCAGTATTTT. Translated, it gives CSGTSVGGTDTQYF.

This clonotype turned up a few times. CDR3 amino acids: CASSGYETQYF. Written as DNA, the CDR3 is TGTGCCAGCTCCGGGTATGAGACCCAGTACTTC. The chain employs TRBV18 and TRBJ2-5; D gene unclear. The length of the CDR3 is 11 residues. Germline CDR1 reads KGHSH; CDR2 reads LQKENI. The ends were cut back, 6 bases at V and 5 bases at J, with 7 bases in the middle.

At least ten counts were recorded for this clonotype. The CDR3 sequence is CASSSWPPTASTDTQYF. The DNA of the CDR3 is TGTGCCAGCAGTTCCTGGCCCCCCACAGCTAGCACAGATACGCAGTATTTT. V is TRBV6-5 and J is TRBJ2-3, with no clear D. V lost 4 bases and J 0 bases, leaving 17 bases between the germline ends. The germline CDR1 and CDR2 sequences are MNHEY and SVGAGI. The CDR3 consists of 17 residues.

This clonotype was detected a few times. J is TRBJ2-5 and V is TRBV5-1; 8 bases align to TRBD2. The ends lost 4 bases at V and 5 bases at J; junction bases unmatched: 13. This CDR3 contains 16 residues. Germline V lookup: CDR1 SGHRS, CDR2 YFSETQ. CDR3 amino acids: CASSVAAGLASETQYF. The CDR3 region has the DNA TGCGCCAGCAGCGTGGCCGCCGGACTAGCAAGCGAGACCCAGTACTTC.

In its sample, this clonotype was seen once. The chain has TRBV21-1 and TRBJ1-1; the DNA was not used to check the table's D call, TRBD1. TRBV21-1 constitutes a pseudogene. The CDR3 length is 14 residues. The CDR3 here is CASSSGHGNTEAFF. The CDR3 coding sequence is TGTGCCAGCAGCTCGGGACATGGGAACACTGAAGCTTTCTTT.

This sequence joins TRBV20-1 and TRBJ2-3, with D possibly being TRBD2 (6 bases). The V end lost 1 base, the J end lost 5 bases, and 16 bases lay between the germline ends. This CDR3 is built from 15 residues. Germline loops: CDR1 DFQATT, CDR2 SNEGSKA (reference sequence). The CDR3 DNA reads TGCAGTGCTAGAGTGAACGGGAGAGGAGGAGATACGCAGTATTTT. Protein product: CSARVNGRGGDTQYF.

This clonotype was recorded a few times. This rearrangement joins TRBV4-2 to TRBJ1-3; the D is unclear. Trimming pared 0 bases from V and 1 base from J, leaving 19 bases between. CDR3 size: 19 residues. Germline lookup yields CDR1 LGHNA and CDR2 YNFKEQ. CDR3 bases: TGTGCCAGCAGCCAAGATCTGTTTCCCCGCAGAAATTCTGGAAACACCATATATTTT. The encoded protein is CASSQDLFPRRNSGNTIYF.

In this sample, this clonotype turned up many times. The V gene is TRBV19, the J gene TRBJ2-5; perhaps TRBD1 as D (6 bases). The CDR3 loop spans 13 amino acids. The germline V gene encodes CDR1 LNHDA and CDR2 SQIVND (reference sequence). Trimming removed 10 bases at V and 1 base at J, with 13 bases between. CDR3 residues: CATARDTQETQYF. CDR3 in DNA: TGTGCCACCGCCCGGGACACCCAAGAGACCCAGTACTTC.

The chain combines TRBV11-2 with TRBJ2-1, with 9 nucleotides matching TRBD1. Germline CDR1 reads SGHAT; CDR2 reads FQNNGV. J was trimmed by 7 bases and V by 2 bases; bases with no gene match: 9. The CDR3 runs to 16 residues. The CDR3 region has the DNA TGTGCCAGCAGCTTAAAGCCGGGACAGGGATCGAATGAGCAGTTCTTC. Translation: CASSLKPGQGSNEQFF. The variable domain in full, with the rest retrieved from reference TRBV11-2 and TRBJ2-1, is EAGVAQSPRYKIIEKRQSVAFWCNPISGHATLYWYQQILGQGPKLLIQFQNNGVVDDSQLPKDRFSAERLKGVDSTLKIQPAKLEDSAVYLCASSLKPGQGSNEQFFGPGTRLTVL.

The chain links TRBV28 to TRBJ2-7; D call uncertain. V was trimmed by 7 bases and J by 3 bases, leaving 13 bases between them. This CDR3 has 13 residues. Germline V gene data show CDR1 as MDHEN and CDR2 as SYDVKM. This CDR3 is CASNPTVVYEQYF. CDR3 DNA: TGTGCCAGCAACCCGACGGTCGTCTACGAGCAGTACTTC.

The chain joins TRBV5-8 to TRBJ2-1, with 7 nucleotides matching TRBD1. Germline lookup yields CDR1 SGHTS and CDR2 YDEGEE. CDR3 length: 16 amino acids. V lost 0 bases and J lost 8; bases outside the gene matches: 11. The CDR3 protein is CASSLGTGHRLYEQFF. CDR3 coding DNA: TGTGCCAGCAGCTTGGGGACAGGTCACCGGTTATATGAGCAGTTCTTC.

This clonotype was seen a handful of times. This chain links TRBV20-1 with TRBJ2-3, with 9 bases identical to TRBD2. The CDR3 spans 15 residues. Germline trimming cut 0 bases from V and 5 bases from J; bases unmatched to any gene: 6. Germline V gives CDR1 DFQATT, CDR2 SNEGSKA (reference sequence). CDR3 DNA: TGCAGTGCTAGAGATTCGGGTAGCGGGAGAGATACGCAGTATTTT. Protein: CSARDSGSGRDTQYF.

In this sample, this clonotype turned up a few times. This chain connects TRBV6-5 to TRBJ2-3; 7 nucleotides match TRBD2. The CDR3 runs to 17 residues. Germline loops: CDR1 MNHEY, CDR2 SVGAGI. With 5 bases clipped from V and 0 bases from J, the junction kept 11 bases outside the gene matches. This chain's CDR3 is CASSNQPWGGSTDTQYF. Written as DNA, the CDR3 is TGTGCCAGCAGTAACCAGCCCTGGGGGGGGAGCACAGATACGCAGTATTTT.

The chain joins TRBV23-1 to TRBJ2-5; 7 nucleotides agree with TRBD2. TRBV23-1 carries the ORF label, with uncertain function. The CDR3 runs to 13 residues. After removal of 5 bases from V and 6 bases from J, the junction contained 6 bases not matched to a gene. The CDR3 is CASSEGLPKTQYF. The CDR3 DNA reads as TGCGCCAGCAGTGAGGGACTACCAAAGACCCAGTACTTC.

This clonotype was counted ten times or more. This chain uses TRBV4-1 with TRBJ1-3, with D uncertain. V was trimmed by 0 bases and J by 2 bases, leaving 14 bases between them. Germline CDR1 and CDR2: MGHRA and YSYEKL. The CDR3 loop spans 17 amino acids. DNA of the CDR3: TGCGCCAGCAGCCAAGATCGAAGAAAGGAAACTGGAAACACCATATATTTT. Translating it yields CASSQDRRKETGNTIYF.

There are a few counts of this clonotype. The chain carries TRBV9 and TRBJ2-2, with D possibly being TRBD1 (6 bases). The CDR3 consists of 16 residues. Per the germline V gene, CDR1 is SGDLS and CDR2 is YYNGEE. V was trimmed by 0 bases and J by 6 bases, leaving 15 bases between them. The CDR3 region is CASSVAHKQGPGELFF. In nucleotides, the CDR3 is TGTGCCAGCAGCGTAGCTCATAAACAGGGCCCCGGGGAGCTGTTTTTT.

V and J are TRBV20-1 and TRBJ2-5; 8 bases align to TRBD2. The germline CDR1 and CDR2 sequences are DFQATT and SNEGSKA (reference sequence). Trimming at V came to 3 bases and at J to 5 bases, leaving 5 bases not matched to a gene. This CDR3 has 13 residues. The DNA of the CDR3 is TGCAGTGCTAGTTTAGCGGGGACGGAGACCCAGTACTTC. Protein product: CSASLAGTETQYF.

The chain employs TRBV5-1 and TRBJ2-3; 8 bases match TRBD1. The germline V gene has CDR1 SGHRS and CDR2 YFSETQ. The J segment lost 4 bases and the V segment lost 4 bases, leaving 5 bases of the junction unmatched. The CDR3 runs 14 residues. The CDR3 bases are TGCGCCAGCAGCCTCGGGACAGGCGCAGATACGCAGTATTTT. Translating it yields CASSLGTGADTQYF.